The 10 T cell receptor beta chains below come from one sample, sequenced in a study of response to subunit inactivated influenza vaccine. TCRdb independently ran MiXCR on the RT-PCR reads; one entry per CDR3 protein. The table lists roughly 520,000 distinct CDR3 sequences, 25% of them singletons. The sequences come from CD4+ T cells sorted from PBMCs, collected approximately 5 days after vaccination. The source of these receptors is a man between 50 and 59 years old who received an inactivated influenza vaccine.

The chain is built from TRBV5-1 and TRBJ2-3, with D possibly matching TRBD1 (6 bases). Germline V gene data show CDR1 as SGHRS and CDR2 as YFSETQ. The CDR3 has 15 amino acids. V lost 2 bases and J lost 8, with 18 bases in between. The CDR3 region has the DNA TGCGCCAGCAGCTTATCCGATTACAGGGCGCCTACGCAGTATTTT. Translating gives CASSLSDYRAPTQYF.

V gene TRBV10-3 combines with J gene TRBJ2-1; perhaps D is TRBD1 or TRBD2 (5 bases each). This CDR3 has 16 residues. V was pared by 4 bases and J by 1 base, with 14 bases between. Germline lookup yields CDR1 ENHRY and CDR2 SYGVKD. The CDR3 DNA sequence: TGTGCCATCAGTGTTGAGGGGCCGGGTTCCTACAATGAGCAGTTCTTC. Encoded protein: CAISVEGPGSYNEQFF.

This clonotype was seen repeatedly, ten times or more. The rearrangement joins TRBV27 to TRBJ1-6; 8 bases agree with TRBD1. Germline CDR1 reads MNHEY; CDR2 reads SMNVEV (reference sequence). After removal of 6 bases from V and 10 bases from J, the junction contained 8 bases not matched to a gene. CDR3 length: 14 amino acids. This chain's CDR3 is CASSHKTGVSPLHF. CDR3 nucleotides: TGTGCCAGCAGCCATAAGACAGGGGTCTCACCCCTCCACTTT.

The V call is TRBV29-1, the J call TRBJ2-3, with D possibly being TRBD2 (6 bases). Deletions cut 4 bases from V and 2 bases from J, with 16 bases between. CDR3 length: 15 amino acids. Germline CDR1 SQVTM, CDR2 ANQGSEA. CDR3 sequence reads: CSVARSGEHTDTQYF. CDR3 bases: TGCAGCGTTGCCCGGTCGGGGGAGCACACAGATACGCAGTATTTT.

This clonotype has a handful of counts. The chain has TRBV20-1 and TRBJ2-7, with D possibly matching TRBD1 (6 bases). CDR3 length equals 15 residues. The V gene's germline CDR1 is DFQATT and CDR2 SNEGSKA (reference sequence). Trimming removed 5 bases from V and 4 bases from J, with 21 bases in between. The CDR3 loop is CSAPWGRTDSYEQYF. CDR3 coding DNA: TGCAGTGCTCCCTGGGGGCGGACAGATTCATACGAGCAGTACTTC.

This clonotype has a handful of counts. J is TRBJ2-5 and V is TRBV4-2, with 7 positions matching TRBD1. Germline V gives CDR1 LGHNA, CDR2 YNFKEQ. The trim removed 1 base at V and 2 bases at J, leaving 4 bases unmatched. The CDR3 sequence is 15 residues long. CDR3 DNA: TGTGCCAGCAGCCAAGCCGACAGGGAACAAGAGACCCAGTACTTC. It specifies CASSQADREQETQYF.

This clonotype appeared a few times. The CDR3 sequence is CASSLGGDGETQYF. In DNA form, the CDR3 reads TGTGCCAGCAGCTTGGGGGGCGACGGGGAGACCCAGTACTTC. The chain uses TRBV7-2 and TRBJ2-5; tentatively, D is TRBD1 or TRBD2 (6 bases each). Trimming took off 3 bases at V and 5 bases at J, with 13 bases between the two ends. In germline, CDR1 is SGHTA, CDR2 FQGNSA. CDR3 length: 14 amino acids.

The DNA for the CDR3 is TGCAGCGTGGGACACAGACTGGGGGGCTACACCTTC. Translation gives CSVGHRLGGYTF. The chain employs TRBV29-1 and TRBJ1-2; TRBD1 might be the D (6 bases). CDR3 size: 12 residues. CDR1 is SQVTM, CDR2 ANQGSEA, per germline. V was trimmed by 6 bases and J by 8 bases, leaving 16 bases between them.

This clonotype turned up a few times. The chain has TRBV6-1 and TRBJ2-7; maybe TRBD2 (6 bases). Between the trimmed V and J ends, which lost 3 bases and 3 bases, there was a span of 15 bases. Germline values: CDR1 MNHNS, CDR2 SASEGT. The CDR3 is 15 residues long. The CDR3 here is CASSEGGLTSYEQYF. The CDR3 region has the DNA TGTGCCAGCAGTGAGGGCGGACTAACGAGCTACGAGCAGTACTTC.

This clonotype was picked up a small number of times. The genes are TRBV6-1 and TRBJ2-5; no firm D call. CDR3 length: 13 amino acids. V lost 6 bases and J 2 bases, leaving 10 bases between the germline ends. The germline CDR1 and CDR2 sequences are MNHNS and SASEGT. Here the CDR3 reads CASSIWGQETQYF. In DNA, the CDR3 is TGTGCCAGCAGCATATGGGGACAAGAGACCCAGTACTTC.